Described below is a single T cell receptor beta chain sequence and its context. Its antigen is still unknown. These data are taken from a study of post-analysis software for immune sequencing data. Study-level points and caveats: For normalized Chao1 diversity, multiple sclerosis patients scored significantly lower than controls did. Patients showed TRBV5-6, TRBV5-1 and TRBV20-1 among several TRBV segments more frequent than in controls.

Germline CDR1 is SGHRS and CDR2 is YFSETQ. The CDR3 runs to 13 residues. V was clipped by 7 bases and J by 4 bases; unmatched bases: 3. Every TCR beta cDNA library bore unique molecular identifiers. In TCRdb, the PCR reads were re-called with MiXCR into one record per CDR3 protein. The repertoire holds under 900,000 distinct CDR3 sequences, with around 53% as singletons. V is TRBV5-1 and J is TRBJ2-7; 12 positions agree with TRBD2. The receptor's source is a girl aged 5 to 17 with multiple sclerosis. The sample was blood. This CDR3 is CASAGLAGYEQYF. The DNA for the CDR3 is TGCGCCAGCGCGGGACTAGCGGGTTACGAGCAGTACTTC.